The entry below gives a single T cell receptor beta chain sequence along with its context. Trimming pared 5 bases from V and 3 bases from J, leaving 14 bases between. Germline-derived CDR1 and CDR2 are MGHDK and SYGVNS. The CDR3 is made up of 15 amino acids. These data originate in a study of cytomegalovirus exposure and HLA in healthy donors. This PCR relied on a set of 60 Vbeta primers and 13 Jbeta primers. Clones were sequenced by immunoSEQ multiplex PCR, and TCRdb holds only the in-frame ones, with some missing. The profile shows about 120,000 clones, around four fifths of them singletons. The chain recombines TRBV25-1 with TRBJ2-1, with D possibly matching TRBD2 (5 bases). The TCR originated in a woman aged 40 to 50 in good health and CMV-seronegative. Material for sequencing was PBMCs. CDR3 nucleotide sequence: TGTGCCAGCAGTCCACTAGGAAAGAGCTACAATGAGCAGTTCTTC. Its translation: CASSPLGKSYNEQFF.